This T cell receptor (beta chain) was sequenced during a study of T cells expressing NK-cell markers. The CDR3 spans 16 residues. Per germline, CDR1 SGHTA and CDR2 FQGNSA. TCRdb re-called the 5' RACE reads and gives one entry per CDR3 protein, without DNA. This sample contains 200,000 to 300,000 distinct CDR3 sequences. The clonotype comes from a young man in good health. The specimen was blood T cells: a sorted CD56 or NKG2C T cell subset, CD4+ or CD8+ T cells, or bulk PBMC T cells (not recorded which). This chain links TRBV7-2 with TRBJ2-1; checking the TCRdb D call of TRBD2 is not possible without DNA. CDR3 protein: CASSKTSGRAHNEQFF.